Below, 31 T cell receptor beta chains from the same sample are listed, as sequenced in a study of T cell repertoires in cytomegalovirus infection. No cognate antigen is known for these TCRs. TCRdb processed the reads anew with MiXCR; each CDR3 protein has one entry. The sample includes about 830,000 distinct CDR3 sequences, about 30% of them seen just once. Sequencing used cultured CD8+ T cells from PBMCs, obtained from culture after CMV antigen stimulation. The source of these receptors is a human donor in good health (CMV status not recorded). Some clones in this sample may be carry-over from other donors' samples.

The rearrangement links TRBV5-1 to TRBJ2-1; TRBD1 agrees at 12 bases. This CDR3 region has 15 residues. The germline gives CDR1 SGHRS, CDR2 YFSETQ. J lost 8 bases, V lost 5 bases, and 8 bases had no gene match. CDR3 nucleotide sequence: TGCGCCAGCAGATATCCGGGACAGGGGGCCCATGAGCAGTTCTTC. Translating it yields CASRYPGQGAHEQFF.

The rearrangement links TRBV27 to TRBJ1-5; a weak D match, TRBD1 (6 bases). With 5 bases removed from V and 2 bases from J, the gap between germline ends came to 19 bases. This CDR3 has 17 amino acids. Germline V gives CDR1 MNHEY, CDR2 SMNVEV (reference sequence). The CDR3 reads CASSPAHRDIGNQPQHF. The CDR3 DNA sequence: TGTGCCAGCAGTCCCGCCCATCGGGACATCGGCAATCAGCCCCAGCATTTT.

The CDR3 sequence is CASSPPRLNTEAFF. CDR3 in DNA: TGTGCCAGCTCACCACCACGGTTGAACACTGAAGCTTTCTTT. The V gene is TRBV18, the J gene TRBJ1-1, with D hard to call. With 0 bases removed from V and 0 bases from J, the gap between germline ends came to 5 bases. CDR3 length: 14 amino acids. Germline V gene data show CDR1 as KGHSH and CDR2 as LQKENI.

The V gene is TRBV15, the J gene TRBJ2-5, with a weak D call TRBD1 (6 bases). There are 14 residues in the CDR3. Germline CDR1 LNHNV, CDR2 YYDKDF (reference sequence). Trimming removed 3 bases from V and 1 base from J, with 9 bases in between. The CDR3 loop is CATSRDRFQETQYF. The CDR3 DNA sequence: TGTGCCACCAGCAGGGACAGATTCCAAGAGACCCAGTACTTC. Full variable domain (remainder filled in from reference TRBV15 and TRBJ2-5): DAMVIQNPRYQVTQFGKPVTLSCSQTLNHNVMYWYQQKSSQAPKLLFHYYDKDFNNEADTPDNFQSRRPNTSFCFLDIRSPGLGDTAMYLCATSRDRFQETQYFGPGTRLLVL.

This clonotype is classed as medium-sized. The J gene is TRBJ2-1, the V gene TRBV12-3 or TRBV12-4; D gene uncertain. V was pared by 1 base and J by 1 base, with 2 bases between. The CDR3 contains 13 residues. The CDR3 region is CASSLVSYNEQFF. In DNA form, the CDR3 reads TGTGCCAGCAGTTTAGTTTCCTACAATGAGCAGTTCTTC.

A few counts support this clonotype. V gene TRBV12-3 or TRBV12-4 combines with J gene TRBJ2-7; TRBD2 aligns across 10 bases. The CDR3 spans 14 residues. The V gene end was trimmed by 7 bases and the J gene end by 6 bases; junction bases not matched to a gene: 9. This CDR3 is CASTLGTSVAEQYF. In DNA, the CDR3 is TGTGCCAGCACCCTCGGGACTAGCGTGGCCGAGCAGTACTTC.

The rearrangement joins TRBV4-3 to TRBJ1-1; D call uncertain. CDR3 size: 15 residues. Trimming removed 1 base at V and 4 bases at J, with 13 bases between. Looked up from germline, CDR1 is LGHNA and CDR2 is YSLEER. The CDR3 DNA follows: TGCGCCAGCAGCCAAGTAAACAATTGGGCCACTGAAGCTTTCTTT. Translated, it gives CASSQVNNWATEAFF.

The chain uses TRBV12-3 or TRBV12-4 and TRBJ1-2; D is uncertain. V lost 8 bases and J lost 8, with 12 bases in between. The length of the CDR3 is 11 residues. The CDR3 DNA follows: TGTGCCAGCCTTCATGGAGCCGGCTACACCTTC. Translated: CASLHGAGYTF.

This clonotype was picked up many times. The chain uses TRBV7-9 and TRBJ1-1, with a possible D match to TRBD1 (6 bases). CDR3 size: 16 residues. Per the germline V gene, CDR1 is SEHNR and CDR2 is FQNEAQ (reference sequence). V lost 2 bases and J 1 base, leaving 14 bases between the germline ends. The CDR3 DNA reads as TGTGCCAGCAGCTTAAAGTGGACAGCCGGGAACACTGAAGCTTTCTTT. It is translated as CASSLKWTAGNTEAFF.

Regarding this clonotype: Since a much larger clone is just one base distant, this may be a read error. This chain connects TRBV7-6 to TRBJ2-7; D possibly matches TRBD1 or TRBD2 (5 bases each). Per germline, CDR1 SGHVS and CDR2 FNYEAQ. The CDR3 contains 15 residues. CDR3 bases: TGTGTCAGCAGCTTAGCGCTGCAGGGTAGGTACGAGCAGTACTTC. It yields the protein CVSSLALQGRYEQYF.

The CDR3 bases are TGTGCCAGCAGCTTGTTAGCGGCTGGCACAGATACGCAGTATTTT. Translating it yields CASSLLAAGTDTQYF. This chain connects TRBV5-5 to TRBJ2-3, with D possibly being TRBD2 (6 bases). CDR1 and CDR2 (germline): SGHKS, YYEKEE (reference sequence). V was pared by 1 base and J by 1 base, with 10 bases between. This CDR3 is built from 15 residues. Variable domain in full (rest from reference TRBV5-5 and TRBJ2-3): DAGVTQSPTHLIKTRGQQVTLRCSPISGHKSVSWYQQVLGQGPQFIFQYYEKEERGRGNFPDRFSARQFPNYSSELNVNALLLGDSALYLCASSLLAAGTDTQYFGPGTRLTVL.

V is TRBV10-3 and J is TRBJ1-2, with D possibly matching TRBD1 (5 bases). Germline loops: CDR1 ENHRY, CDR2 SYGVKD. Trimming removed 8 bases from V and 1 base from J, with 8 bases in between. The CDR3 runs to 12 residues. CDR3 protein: CAIGGVNYGYTF. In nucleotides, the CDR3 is TGTGCCATCGGAGGGGTTAACTATGGCTACACCTTC.

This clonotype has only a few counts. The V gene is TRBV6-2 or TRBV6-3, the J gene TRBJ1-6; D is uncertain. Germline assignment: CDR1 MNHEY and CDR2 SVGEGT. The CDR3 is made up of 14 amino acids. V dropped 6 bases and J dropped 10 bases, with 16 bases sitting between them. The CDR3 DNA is TGTGCCAGCAGCGGCCGGGAGGTGATATCACCCCTCCACTTT. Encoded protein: CASSGREVISPLHF.

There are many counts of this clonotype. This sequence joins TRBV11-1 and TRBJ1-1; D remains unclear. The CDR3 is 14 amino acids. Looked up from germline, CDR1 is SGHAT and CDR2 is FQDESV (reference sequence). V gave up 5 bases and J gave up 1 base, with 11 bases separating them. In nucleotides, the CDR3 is TGTGCCAGCAGCGTTGACGGAAGGAACACTGAAGCTTTCTTT. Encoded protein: CASSVDGRNTEAFF.

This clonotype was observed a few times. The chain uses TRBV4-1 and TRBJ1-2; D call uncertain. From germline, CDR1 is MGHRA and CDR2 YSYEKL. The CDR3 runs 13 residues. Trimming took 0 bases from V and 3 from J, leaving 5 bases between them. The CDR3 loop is CASSQEGHYGYTF. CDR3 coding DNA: TGCGCCAGCAGCCAAGAAGGTCACTATGGCTACACCTTC.

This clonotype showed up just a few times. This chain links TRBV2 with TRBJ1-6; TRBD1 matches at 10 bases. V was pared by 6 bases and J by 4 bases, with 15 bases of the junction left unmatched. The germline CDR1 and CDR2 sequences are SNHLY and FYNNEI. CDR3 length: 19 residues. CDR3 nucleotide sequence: TGTGCCAGCAGGGGGGTCGGGACAGGGGCAAGGAGGTATAATTCACCCCTCCACTTT. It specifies CASRGVGTGARRYNSPLHF.

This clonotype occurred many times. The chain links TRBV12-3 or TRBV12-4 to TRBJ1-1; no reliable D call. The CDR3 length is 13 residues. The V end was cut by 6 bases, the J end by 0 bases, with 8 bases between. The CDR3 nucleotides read TGTGCCAGCAGAAGGGCCATGAACACTGAAGCTTTCTTT. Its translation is CASRRAMNTEAFF.

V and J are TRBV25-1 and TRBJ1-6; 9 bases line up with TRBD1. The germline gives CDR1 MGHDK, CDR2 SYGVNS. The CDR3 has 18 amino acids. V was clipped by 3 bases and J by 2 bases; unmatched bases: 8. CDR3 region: CASSEGQGGTTYNSPLHF. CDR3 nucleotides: TGTGCCAGCAGTGAGGGACAGGGAGGAACTACCTATAATTCACCCCTCCACTTT. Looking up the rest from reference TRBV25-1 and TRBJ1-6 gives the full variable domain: EADIYQTPRYLVIGTGKKITLECSQTMGHDKMYWYQQDPGMELHLIHYSYGVNSTEKGDLSSESTVSRIRTEHFPLTLESARPSHTSQYLCASSEGQGGTTYNSPLHFGNGTRLTVT.

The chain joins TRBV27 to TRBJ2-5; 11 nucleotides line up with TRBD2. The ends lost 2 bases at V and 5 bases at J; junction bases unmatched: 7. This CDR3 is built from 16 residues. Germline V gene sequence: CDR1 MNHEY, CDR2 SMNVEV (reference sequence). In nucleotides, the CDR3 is TGTGCCAGCAGTTTACAGGCTAGCGGGGGGTCGGAGACCCAGTACTTC. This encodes CASSLQASGGSETQYF.

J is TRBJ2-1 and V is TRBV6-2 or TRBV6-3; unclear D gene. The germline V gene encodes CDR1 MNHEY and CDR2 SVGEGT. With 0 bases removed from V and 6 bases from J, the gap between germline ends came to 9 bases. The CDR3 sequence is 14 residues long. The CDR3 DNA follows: TGTGCCAGCAGTTACTCGACCGATTCCAATGAGCAGTTCTTC. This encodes CASSYSTDSNEQFF.

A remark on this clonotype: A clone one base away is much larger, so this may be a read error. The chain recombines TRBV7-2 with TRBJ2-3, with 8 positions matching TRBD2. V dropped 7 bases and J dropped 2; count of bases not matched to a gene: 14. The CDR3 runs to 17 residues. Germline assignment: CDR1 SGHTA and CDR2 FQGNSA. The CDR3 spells CASTRSTLRGVTDTQYF. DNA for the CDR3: TGTGCCAGCACCCGCAGCACCTTGCGGGGGGTCACAGATACGCAGTATTTT.

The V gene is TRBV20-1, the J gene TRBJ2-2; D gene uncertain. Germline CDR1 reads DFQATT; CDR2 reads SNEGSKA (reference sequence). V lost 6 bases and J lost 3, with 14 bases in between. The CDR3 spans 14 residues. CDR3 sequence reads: CSAEATADTGELFF. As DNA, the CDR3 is TGCAGTGCGGAAGCCACGGCGGACACCGGGGAGCTGTTTTTT.

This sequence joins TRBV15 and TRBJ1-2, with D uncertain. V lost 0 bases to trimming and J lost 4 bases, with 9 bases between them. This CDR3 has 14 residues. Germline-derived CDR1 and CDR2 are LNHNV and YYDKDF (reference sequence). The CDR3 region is CATSRDRSLYGYTF. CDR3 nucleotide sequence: TGTGCCACCAGCAGAGATAGGTCGCTCTATGGCTACACCTTC.

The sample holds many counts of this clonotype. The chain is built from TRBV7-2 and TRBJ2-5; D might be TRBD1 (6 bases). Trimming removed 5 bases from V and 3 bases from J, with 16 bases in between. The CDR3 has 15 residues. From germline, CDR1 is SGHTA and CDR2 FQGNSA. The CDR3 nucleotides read TGTGCCAGCAGCCATCGGGACACCCTAAAAGAGACCCAGTACTTC. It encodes CASSHRDTLKETQYF.

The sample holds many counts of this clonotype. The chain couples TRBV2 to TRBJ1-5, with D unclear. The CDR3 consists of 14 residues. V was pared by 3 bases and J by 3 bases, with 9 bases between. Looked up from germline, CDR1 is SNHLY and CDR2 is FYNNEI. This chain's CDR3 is CASSEGQFNQPQHF. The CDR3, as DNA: TGTGCCAGCAGTGAGGGCCAGTTCAATCAGCCCCAGCATTTT.

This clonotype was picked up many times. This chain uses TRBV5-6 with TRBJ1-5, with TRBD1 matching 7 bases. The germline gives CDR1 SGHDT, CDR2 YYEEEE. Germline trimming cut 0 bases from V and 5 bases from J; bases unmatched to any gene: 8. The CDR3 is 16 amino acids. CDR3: CASSLGLGQQDQPQHF. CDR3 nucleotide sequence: TGTGCCAGCAGCTTGGGACTGGGACAGCAAGATCAGCCCCAGCATTTT.

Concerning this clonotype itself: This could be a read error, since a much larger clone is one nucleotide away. The CDR3 nucleotides read TGTGCCAACAGCTTAGGCGGGGGGGCCAATGAGCAGTTCTTC. Protein sequence: CANSLGGGANEQFF. V and J are TRBV7-6 and TRBJ2-1; 9 bases agree with TRBD2. The CDR3 length is 14 residues. Germline CDR1 and CDR2: SGHVS and FNYEAQ.

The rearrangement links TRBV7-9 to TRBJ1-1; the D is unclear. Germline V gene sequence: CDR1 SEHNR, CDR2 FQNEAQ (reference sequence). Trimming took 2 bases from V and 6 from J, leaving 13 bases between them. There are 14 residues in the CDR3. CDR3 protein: CASSLMDGNSEAFF. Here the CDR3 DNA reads TGTGCCAGCAGCTTAATGGATGGGAATTCTGAAGCTTTCTTT.

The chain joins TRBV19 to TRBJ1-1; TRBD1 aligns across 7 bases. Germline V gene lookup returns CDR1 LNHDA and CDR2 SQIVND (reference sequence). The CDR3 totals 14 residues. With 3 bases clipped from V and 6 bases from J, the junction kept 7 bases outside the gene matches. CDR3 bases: TGTGCCAGTAGTATCCGGCAGGGGGAGGCTGAAGCTTTCTTT. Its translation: CASSIRQGEAEAFF.

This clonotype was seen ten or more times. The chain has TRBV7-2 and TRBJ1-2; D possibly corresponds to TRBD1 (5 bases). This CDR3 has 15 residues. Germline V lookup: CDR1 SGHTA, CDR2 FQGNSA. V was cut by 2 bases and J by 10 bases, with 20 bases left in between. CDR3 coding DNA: TGTGCCAGCAGCTTATTATCGGGGGTGACTAACGTCTACACCTTC. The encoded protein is CASSLLSGVTNVYTF.

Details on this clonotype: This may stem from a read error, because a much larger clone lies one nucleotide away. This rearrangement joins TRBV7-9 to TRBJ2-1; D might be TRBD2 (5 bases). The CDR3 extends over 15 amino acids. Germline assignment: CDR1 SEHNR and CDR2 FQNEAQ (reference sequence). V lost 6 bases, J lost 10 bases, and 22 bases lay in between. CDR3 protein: CASSFGGSPIREQFF. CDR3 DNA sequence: TGTGCCAGCAGTTTTGGCGGGTCCCCGATTAGGGAGCAGTTCTTC.